This T cell receptor beta chain originates from a study of blood T cell repertoires in COVID-19. Study in general: Samples of COVID-19 (acute and convalescent) were obtained from the United States, Italy and Spain. From T cells, B-cell-depleted T cells, or PBMCs came the material, which was cDNA or gDNA.

The V gene's germline CDR1 is MDHEN and CDR2 SYDVKM. The CDR3 is 14 amino acids. Trimming pared 5 bases from V and 1 base from J, leaving 11 bases between. In the source study's methods: For nucleated cells, counts were estimated from reference gene primer amplification. TCRdb keeps only in-frame clones here, not all; method: immunoSEQ multiplex PCR. The V and J calls and clone size are taken from that table; D and trimming were inferred from the DNA. The sample lists a few hundred thousand clones, over 75% occurring once. The sequenced material came from peripheral blood. The V call is TRBV28, the J call TRBJ1-1, with a weak D call TRBD1 (5 bases). The sequence was obtained from a human donor in a cohort sampled during active COVID-19. The CDR3 region has the DNA TGTGCCAGCAGTCCCGGGACTGCGAACACTGAAGCTTTCTTT. Residues: CASSPGTANTEAFF.